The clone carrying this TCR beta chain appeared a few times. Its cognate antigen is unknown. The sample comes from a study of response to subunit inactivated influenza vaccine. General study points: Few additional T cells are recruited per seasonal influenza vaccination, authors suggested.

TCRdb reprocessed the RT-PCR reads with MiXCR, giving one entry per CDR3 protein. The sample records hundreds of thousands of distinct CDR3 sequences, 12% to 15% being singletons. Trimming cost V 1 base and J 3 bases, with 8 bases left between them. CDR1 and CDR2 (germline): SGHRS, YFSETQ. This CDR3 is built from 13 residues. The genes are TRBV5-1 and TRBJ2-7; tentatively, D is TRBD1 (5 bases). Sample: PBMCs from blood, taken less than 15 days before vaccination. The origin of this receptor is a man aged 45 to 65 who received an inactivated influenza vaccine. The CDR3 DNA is TGCGCCAGCAGCTTGTTTGACAGCTACGAGCAGTACTTC. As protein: CASSLFDSYEQYF.